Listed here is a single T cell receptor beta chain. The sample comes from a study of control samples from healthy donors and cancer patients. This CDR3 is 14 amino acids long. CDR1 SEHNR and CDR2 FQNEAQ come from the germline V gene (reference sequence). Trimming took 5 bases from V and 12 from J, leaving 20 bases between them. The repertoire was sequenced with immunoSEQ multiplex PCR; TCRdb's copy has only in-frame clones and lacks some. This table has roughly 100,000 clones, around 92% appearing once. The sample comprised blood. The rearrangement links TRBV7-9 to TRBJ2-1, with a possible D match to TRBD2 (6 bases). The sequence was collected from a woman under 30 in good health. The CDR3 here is CASSPGTSLGGQFF. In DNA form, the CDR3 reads TGTGCCAGCAGCCCAGGGACTTCCCTCGGGGGGCAGTTCTTC.